This note documents a single T cell receptor (beta chain) sequence. This record belongs to a study of tumor T cells in aggressive B-cell lymphoma. With 6 bases removed from V and 0 bases from J, the gap between germline ends came to 15 bases. Germline values: CDR1 SGHVS, CDR2 FNYEAQ. CDR3 length equals 16 residues. Measured with immunoSEQ multiplex PCR; TCRdb has only the in-frame clones, and not every one. The table includes 2,000 or so clones, approximately 93% detected once. The rearrangement joins TRBV7-6 to TRBJ1-5, with unresolved D. The sequenced sample consisted of tumor tissue. This clonotype was sampled from an adult with diffuse large B cell lymphoma. CDR3 sequence: CASSFGGIDSNQPQHF. The CDR3 DNA reads TGTGCCAGCAGTTTCGGAGGCATTGATAGCAATCAGCCCCAGCATTTT. The full variable domain, with the rest looked up from reference TRBV7-6 and TRBJ1-5, is GAGVSQSPRYKVTKRGQDVALRCDPISGHVSLYWYRQALGQGPEFLTYFNYEAQQDKSGLPNDRFSAERPEGSISTLTIQRTEQRDSAMYRCASSFGGIDSNQPQHFGDGTRLSIL.